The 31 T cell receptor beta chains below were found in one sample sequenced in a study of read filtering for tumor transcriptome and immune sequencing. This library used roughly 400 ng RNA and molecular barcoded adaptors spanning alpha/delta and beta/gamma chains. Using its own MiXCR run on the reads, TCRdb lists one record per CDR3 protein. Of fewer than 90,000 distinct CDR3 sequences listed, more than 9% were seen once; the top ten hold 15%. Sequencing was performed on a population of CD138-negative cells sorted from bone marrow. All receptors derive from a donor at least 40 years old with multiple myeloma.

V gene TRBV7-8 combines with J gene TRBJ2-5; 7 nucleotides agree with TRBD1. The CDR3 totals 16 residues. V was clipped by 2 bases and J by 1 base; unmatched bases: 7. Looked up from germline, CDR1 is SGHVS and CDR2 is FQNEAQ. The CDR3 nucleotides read TGTGCCAGCAGCTTAAGAGGACAGGCCTCCCAAGAGACCCAGTACTTC. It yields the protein CASSLRGQASQETQYF. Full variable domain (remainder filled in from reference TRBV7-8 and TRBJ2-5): GAGVSQSPRYKVAKRGQDVALRCDPISGHVSLFWYQQALGQGPEFLTYFQNEAQLDKSGLPSDRFFAERPEGSVSTLKIQRTQQEDSAVYLCASSLRGQASQETQYFGPGTRLLVL.

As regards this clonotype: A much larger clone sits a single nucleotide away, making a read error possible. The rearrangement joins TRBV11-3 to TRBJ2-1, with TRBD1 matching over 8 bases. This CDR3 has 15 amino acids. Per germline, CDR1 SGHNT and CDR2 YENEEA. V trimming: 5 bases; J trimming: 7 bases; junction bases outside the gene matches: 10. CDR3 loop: CASSIHRGVVNEQFF. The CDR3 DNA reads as TGTGCCAGCAGCATACACAGGGGGGTGGTGAATGAGCAGTTCTTC.

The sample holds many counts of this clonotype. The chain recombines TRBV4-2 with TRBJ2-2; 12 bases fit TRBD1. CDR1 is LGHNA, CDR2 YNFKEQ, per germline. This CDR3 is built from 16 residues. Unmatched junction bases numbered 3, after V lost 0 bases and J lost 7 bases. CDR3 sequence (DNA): TGTGCCAGCAGCCAAGACCGGGACAGGGGGCTCGGGGAGCTGTTTTTT. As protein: CASSQDRDRGLGELFF.

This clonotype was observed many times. The CDR3, as DNA: TGCGCCAGCAGCTCCGGGGGGGTCAACTATGGCTACACCTTC. Its protein is CASSSGGVNYGYTF. This chain uses TRBV5-1 with TRBJ1-2; TRBD1 might be the D (5 bases). The germline gives CDR1 SGHRS, CDR2 YFSETQ. This CDR3 has 14 residues. Trimming pared 3 bases from V and 2 bases from J, leaving 11 bases between.

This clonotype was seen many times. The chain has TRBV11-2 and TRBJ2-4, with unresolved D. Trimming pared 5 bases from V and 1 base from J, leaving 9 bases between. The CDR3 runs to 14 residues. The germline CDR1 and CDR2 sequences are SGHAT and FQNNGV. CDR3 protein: CASSPSGAKNIQYF. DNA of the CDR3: TGTGCCAGCAGCCCATCCGGGGCCAAAAACATTCAGTACTTC. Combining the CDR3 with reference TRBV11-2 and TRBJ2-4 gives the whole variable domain EAGVAQSPRYKIIEKRQSVAFWCNPISGHATLYWYQQILGQGPKLLIQFQNNGVVDDSQLPKDRFSAERLKGVDSTLKIQPAKLEDSAVYLCASSPSGAKNIQYFGAGTRLSVL.

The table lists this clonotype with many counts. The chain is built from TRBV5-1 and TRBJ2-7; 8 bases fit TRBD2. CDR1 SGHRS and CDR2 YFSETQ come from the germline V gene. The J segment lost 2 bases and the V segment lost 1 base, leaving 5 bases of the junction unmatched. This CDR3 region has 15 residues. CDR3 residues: CASSLSAGATYEQYF. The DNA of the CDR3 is TGCGCCAGCAGCTTGTCAGCGGGAGCCACCTACGAGCAGTACTTC.

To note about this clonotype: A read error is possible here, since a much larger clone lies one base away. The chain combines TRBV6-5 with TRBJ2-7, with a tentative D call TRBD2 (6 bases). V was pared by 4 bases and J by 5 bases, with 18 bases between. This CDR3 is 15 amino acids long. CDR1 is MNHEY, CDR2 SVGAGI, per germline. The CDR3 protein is CASSSPTRSLHEQYF. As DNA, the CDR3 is TGTGCCAGCAGTTCCCCGACTAGGAGCCTCCACGAGCAGTACTTC.

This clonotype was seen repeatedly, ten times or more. In nucleotides, the CDR3 is TGCAGTGCTAGAAGAGTGGAGGTCTGGGAGCAGTTCTTC. Protein sequence: CSARRVEVWEQFF. The rearrangement links TRBV20-1 to TRBJ2-1; D is perhaps TRBD2 (5 bases). CDR1 and CDR2 from the germline V gene are DFQATT and SNEGSKA (reference sequence). Trimming removed 2 bases from V and 10 bases from J, with 15 bases in between. This CDR3 comprises 13 residues.

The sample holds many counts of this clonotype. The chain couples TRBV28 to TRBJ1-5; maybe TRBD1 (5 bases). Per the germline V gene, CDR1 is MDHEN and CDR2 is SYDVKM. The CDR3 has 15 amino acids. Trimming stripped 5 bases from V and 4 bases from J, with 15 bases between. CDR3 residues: CASSPPGPSNQPQHF. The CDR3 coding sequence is TGTGCCAGCAGTCCACCGGGGCCTTCTAATCAGCCCCAGCATTTT.

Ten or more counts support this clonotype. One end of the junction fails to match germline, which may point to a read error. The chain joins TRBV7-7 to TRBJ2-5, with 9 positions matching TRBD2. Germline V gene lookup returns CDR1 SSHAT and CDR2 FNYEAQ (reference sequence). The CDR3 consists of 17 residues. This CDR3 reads CASSLGLAGSYQETQYF. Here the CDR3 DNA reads TGTGCTAGCAGCTTGGGCCTAGCGGGGTCGTACCAAGAGACCCAGTACTTC.

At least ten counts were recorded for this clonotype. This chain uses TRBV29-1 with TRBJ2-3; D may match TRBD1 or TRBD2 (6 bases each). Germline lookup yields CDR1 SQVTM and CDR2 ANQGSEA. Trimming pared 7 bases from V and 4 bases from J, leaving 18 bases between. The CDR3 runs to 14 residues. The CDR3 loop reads CSAAGSGAADTQYF. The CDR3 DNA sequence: TGCAGCGCCGCGGGGTCGGGGGCCGCAGATACGCAGTATTTT.

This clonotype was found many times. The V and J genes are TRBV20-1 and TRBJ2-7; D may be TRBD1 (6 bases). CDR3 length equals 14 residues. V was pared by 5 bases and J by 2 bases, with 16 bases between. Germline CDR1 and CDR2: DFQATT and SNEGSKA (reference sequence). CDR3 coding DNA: TGCAGTGCTGCTCCCGAGACAGGTACCTACGAGCAGTACTTC. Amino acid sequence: CSAAPETGTYEQYF.

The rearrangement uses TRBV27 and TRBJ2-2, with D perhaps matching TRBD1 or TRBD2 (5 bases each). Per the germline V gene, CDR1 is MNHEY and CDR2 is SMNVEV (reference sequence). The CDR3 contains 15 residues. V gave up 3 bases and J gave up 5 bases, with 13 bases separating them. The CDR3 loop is CASSFLGPGTGELFF. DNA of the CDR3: TGTGCCAGCAGTTTCCTGGGACCAGGGACCGGGGAGCTGTTTTTT.

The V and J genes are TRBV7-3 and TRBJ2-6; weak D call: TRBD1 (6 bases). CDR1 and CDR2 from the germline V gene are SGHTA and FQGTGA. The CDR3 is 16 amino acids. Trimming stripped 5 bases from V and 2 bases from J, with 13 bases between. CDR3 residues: CASSAPGTPGANVLTF. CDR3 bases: TGTGCCAGCAGCGCCCCCGGGACACCTGGGGCCAACGTCCTGACTTTC.

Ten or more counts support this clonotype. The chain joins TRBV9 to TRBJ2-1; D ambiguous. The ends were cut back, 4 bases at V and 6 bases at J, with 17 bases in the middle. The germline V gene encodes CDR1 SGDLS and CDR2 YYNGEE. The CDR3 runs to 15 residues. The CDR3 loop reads CASSPSSSVVNEQFF. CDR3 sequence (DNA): TGTGCCAGCAGCCCCAGCTCTTCCGTCGTCAATGAGCAGTTCTTC.

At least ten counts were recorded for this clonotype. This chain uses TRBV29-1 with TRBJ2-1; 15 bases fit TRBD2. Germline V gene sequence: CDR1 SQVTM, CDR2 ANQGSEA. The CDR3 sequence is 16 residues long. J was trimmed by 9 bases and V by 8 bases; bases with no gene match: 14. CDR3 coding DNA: TGCAGCCCCCCCCCGGGACTAGCGGGAGGCCGGCGTGAGCAGTTCTTC. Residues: CSPPPGLAGGRREQFF.

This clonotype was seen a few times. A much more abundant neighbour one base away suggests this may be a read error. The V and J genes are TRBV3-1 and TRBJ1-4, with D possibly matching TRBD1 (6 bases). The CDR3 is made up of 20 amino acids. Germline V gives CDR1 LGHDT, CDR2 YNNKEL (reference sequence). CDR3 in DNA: TGTGCCAGCAGCCAAGATCTGCCCGGGAGGGGGATTGGGACTAATGAAAAACTGTGTTTT. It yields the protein CASSQDLPGRGIGTNEKLCF.

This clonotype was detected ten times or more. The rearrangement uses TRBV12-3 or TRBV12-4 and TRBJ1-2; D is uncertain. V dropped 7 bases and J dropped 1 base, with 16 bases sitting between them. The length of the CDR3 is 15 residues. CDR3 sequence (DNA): TGTGCCAGCACTCACTCCGCGGGCAGTAACTATGGCTACACCTTC. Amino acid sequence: CASTHSAGSNYGYTF.

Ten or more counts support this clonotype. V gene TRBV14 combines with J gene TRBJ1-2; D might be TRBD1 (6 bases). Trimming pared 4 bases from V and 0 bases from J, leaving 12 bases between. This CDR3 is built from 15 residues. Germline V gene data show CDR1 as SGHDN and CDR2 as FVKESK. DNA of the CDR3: TGTGCCAGCAGCCCCGTACAGGGAGCTAACTATGGCTACACCTTC. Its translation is CASSPVQGANYGYTF. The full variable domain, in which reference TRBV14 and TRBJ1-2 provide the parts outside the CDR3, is EAGVTQFPSHSVIEKGQTVTLRCDPISGHDNLYWYRRVMGKEIKFLLHFVKESKQDESGMPNNRFLAERTGGTYSTLKVQPAELEDSGVYFCASSPVQGANYGYTFGSGTRLTVV.

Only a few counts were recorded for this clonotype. CDR3 in DNA: TGTGCCAGCAGCCAAGATCCGCGACAGGGAGAGACCCAGTACTTC. Translated, it gives CASSQDPRQGETQYF. This chain links TRBV14 with TRBJ2-5; TRBD1 matches at 7 bases. Germline CDR1 is SGHDN and CDR2 is FVKESK. This CDR3 has 15 amino acids. The J segment lost 4 bases and the V segment lost 0 bases, leaving 5 bases of the junction unmatched.

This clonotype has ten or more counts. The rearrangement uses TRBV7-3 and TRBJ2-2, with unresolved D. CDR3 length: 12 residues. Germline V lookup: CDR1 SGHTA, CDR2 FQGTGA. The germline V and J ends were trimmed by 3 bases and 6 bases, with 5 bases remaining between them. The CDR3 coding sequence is TGTGCCAGCAGCTTGATCCCCGGGGAGCTGTTTTTT. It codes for CASSLIPGELFF.

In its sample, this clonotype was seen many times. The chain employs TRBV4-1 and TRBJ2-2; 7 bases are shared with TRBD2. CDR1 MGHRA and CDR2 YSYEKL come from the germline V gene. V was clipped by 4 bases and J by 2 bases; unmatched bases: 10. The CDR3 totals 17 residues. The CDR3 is CASSLHLGAGNTGELFF. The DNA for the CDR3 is TGCGCCAGCAGCCTGCATTTGGGAGCGGGAAACACCGGGGAGCTGTTTTTT.

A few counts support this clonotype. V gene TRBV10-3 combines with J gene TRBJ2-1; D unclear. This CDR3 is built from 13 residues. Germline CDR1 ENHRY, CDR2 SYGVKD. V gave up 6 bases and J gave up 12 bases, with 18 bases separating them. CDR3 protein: CAISPAEESGQFF. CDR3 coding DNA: TGTGCCATCAGCCCGGCCGAGGAGTCTGGGCAGTTCTTC.

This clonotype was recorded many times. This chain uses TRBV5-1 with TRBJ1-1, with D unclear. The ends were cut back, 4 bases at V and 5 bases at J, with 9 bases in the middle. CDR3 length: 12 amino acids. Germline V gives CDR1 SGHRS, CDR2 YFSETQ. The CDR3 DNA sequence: TGCGCCAGCAGCCCGGATGGAACTGAAGCTTTCTTT. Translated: CASSPDGTEAFF.

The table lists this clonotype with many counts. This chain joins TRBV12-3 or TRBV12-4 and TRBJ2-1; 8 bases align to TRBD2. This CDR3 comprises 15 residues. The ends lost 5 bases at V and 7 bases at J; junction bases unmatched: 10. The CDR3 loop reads CASSPWASGRNEQFF. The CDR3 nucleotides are TGTGCCAGCAGTCCGTGGGCTAGCGGGCGTAATGAGCAGTTCTTC.

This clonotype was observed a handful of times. The CDR3 region is CASSAGPSGANTGELFF. The CDR3 bases are TGTGCCAGCAGCGCCGGACCTAGCGGGGCGAACACCGGGGAGCTGTTTTTT. V gene TRBV7-2 combines with J gene TRBJ2-2; TRBD2 matches 9 bases. CDR3 size: 17 residues. The V segment lost 5 bases and the J segment 0 bases; nucleotides outside the gene matches: 7. The germline V gene has CDR1 SGHTA and CDR2 FQGNSA.

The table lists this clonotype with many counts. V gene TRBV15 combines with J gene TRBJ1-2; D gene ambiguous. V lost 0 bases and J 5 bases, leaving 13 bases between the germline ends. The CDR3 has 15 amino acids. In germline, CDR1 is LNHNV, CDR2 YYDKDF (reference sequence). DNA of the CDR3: TGTGCCACCAGCAGAGATCGGGCAACCGCTTATGGCTACACCTTC. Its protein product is CATSRDRATAYGYTF.

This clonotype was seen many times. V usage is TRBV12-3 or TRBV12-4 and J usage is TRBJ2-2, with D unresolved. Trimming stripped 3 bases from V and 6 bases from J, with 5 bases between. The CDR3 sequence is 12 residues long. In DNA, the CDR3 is TGTGCCAGCAGTTTCGGTTCCGGGGAGCTGTTTTTT. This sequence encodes CASSFGSGELFF.

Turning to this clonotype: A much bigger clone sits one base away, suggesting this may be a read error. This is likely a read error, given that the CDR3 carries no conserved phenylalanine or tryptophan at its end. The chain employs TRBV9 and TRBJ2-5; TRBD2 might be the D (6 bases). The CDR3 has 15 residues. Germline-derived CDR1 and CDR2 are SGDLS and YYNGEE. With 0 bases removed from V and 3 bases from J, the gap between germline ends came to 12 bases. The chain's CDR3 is CASSVGMRDEETQYL. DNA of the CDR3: TGTGCCAGCAGCGTAGGAATGCGGGACGAAGAGACCCAGTACCTC.

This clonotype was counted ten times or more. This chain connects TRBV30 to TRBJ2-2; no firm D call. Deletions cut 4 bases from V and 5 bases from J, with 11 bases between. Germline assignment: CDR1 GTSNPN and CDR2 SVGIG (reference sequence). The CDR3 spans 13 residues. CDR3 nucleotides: TGTGCCTGGATTGTTGGGCGAACCGGGGAGCTGTTTTTT. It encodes CAWIVGRTGELFF.

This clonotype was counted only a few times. The CDR3 region has the DNA TGTGCCAGCAGCCCGCTGGGTAGCGGGTTGAACACCGGGGAGCTGTTTTTT. It yields the protein CASSPLGSGLNTGELFF. This chain joins TRBV7-9 and TRBJ2-2, with 7 bases aligning to TRBD2. CDR1 SEHNR and CDR2 FQNEAQ come from the germline V gene (reference sequence). The CDR3 extends over 17 amino acids. The V and J ends lost 5 bases and 1 base, in that order; junction bases with no gene match: 10.